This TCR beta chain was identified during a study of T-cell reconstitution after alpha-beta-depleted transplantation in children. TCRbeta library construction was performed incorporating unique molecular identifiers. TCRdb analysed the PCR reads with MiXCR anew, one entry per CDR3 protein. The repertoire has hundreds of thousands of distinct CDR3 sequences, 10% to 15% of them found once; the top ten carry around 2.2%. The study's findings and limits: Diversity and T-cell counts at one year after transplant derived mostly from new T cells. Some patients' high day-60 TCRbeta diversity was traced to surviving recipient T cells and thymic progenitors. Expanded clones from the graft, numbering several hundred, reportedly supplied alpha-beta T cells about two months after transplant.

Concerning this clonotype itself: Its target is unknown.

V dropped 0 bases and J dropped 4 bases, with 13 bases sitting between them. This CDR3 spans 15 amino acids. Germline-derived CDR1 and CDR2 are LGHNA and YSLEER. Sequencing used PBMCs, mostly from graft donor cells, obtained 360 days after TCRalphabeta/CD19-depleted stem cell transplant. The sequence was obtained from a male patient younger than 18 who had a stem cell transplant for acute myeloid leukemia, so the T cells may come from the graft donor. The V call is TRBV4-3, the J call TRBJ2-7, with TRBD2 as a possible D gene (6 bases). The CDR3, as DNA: TGCGCCAGCAGCCAAGATGCGGGGATCTTTTACGAGCAGTACTTC. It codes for CASSQDAGIFYEQYF.